This record looks at one T cell receptor beta chain sequence and its context. This specimen belongs to a study of blood T cell repertoires in COVID-19. At the level of the study: Sources were T cells, B-cell-depleted T cells, or PBMCs; the material itself was cDNA or gDNA.

V shed 0 bases and J shed 2 bases, with 14 bases lying between them. The CDR3 extends over 16 amino acids. The V gene's germline CDR1 is SGHRS and CDR2 YFSETQ. As originally analysed: Estimation of nucleated cell counts relied on the amplification of reference gene primers. Clones were read by immunoSEQ multiplex PCR, and TCRdb kept only the in-frame ones, dropping some. The DNA was the basis for D and trimming; V, J and clone size are from that table. Here the sample spans 250,000 to 300,000 clones, around 83% being singletons. This clonotype originated in a man older than 75 with acute or convalescent COVID-19. The source material was peripheral blood. This sequence joins TRBV5-1 and TRBJ2-5; tentatively, D is TRBD2 (6 bases). CDR3 in amino acids: CASSLAGGFLQETQYF. In DNA form, the CDR3 reads TGCGCCAGCAGCTTGGCCGGGGGTTTTCTGCAAGAGACCCAGTACTTC.